These 2 T cell receptor beta chains were sequenced from one sample in a study of blood T cell repertoires in COVID-19. Profiled with immunoSEQ multiplex PCR; TCRdb holds only in-frame clones, not every one. The table has around 330,000 clones, under 90% seen once. The sample taken for sequencing was PBMCs or T cells enriched from blood (not recorded which). All receptors derive from a man between 60 and 75 years old who had recovered from COVID-19.

The chain links TRBV20-1 to TRBJ2-7; 8 positions match TRBD1. This CDR3 is built from 14 residues. CDR1 is DFQATT and CDR2 is SNEGSKA in the germline V gene (reference sequence). The V and J ends lost 6 bases and 4 bases, in that order; junction bases with no gene match: 11. As DNA, the CDR3 is TGCAGTGCGAGTCGCCAAGGACAGGGATACGAGCAGTACTTC. It yields the protein CSASRQGQGYEQYF.

This clone was seen only a few times. The rearrangement joins TRBV11-2 to TRBJ2-2, with TRBD2 matching 11 bases. The CDR3 has 16 residues. V lost 5 bases, J lost 4 bases, and 6 bases stayed unmatched. The germline V gene has CDR1 SGHAT and CDR2 FQNNGV. CDR3 bases: TGTGCCAGCAGCCTCGGACTAGCGGGCCCCACCGGGGAGCTGTTTTTT. The encoded protein is CASSLGLAGPTGELFF.